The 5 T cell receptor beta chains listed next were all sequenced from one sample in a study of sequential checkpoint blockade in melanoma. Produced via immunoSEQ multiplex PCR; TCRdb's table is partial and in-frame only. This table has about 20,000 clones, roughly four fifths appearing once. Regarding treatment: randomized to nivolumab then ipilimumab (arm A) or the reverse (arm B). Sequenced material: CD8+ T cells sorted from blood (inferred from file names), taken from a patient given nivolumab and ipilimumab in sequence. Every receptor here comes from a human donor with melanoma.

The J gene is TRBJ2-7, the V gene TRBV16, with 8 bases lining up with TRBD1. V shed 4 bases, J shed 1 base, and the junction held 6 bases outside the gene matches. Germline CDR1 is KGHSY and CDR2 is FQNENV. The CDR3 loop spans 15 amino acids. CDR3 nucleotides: TGTGCCAGCAGCCCAGCAGGGGGCCTTTCCTACGAGCAGTACTTC. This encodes CASSPAGGLSYEQYF.

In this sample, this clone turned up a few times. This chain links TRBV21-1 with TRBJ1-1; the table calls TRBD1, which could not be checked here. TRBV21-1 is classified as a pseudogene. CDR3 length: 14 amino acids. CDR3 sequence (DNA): TGTGCCAGCAGCAAAGTAGGGACACGCACTGAAGCTTTCTTT. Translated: CASSKVGTRTEAFF.

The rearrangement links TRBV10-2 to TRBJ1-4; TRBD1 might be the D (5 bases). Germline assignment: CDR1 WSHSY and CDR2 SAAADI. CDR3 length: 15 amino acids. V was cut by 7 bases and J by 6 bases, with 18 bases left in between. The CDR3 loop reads CASTTVAWGDEKLFF. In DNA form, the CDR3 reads TGCGCCAGCACCACGGTGGCCTGGGGGGATGAAAAACTGTTTTTT.

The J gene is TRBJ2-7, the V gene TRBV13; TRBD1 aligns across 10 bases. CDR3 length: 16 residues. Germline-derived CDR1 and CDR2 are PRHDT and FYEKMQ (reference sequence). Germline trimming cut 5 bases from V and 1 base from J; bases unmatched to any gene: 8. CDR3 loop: CASSEGTGVYSYEQYF. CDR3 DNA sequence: TGTGCCAGCAGCGAGGGGACAGGGGTCTATTCCTACGAGCAGTACTTC.

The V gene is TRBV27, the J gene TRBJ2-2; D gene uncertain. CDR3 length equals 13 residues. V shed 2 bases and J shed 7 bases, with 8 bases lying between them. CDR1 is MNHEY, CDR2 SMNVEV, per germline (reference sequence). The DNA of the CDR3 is TGTGCCAGCAGTTTACCAACCGGCGGGGAGCTGTTTTTT. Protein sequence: CASSLPTGGELFF.